Below, 30 T cell receptor beta chains from the same sample are listed, as sequenced in a study of OX40 agonist ivuxolimab in advanced cancers. TCRdb keeps only in-frame clones here, not all; method: immunoSEQ multiplex PCR. The repertoire consists of about 58,000 clones, with around nine tenths occurring once and the leading ten covering about 0.63%. Source: CD4+ or CD8+ T cells sorted from blood, taken in a trial of the OX40 agonist ivuxolimab. Source of these receptors: an adult with an advanced solid tumor such as melanoma, head and neck, liver or kidney cancer.

The chain links TRBV2 to TRBJ2-3, with D perhaps TRBD2 (6 bases). This CDR3 region has 14 residues. Germline V CDR1 and CDR2: SNHLY, FYNNEI. The ends were cut back, 7 bases at V and 2 bases at J, with 13 bases in the middle. This CDR3 reads CASNERVSTDTQYF. DNA of the CDR3: TGTGCCAGCAATGAGCGGGTGTCCACAGATACGCAGTATTTT.

The genes are TRBV6-1 and TRBJ2-3; 9 bases are a match to TRBD1. After removal of 4 bases from V and 6 bases from J, the junction contained 8 bases not matched to a gene. Germline V lookup: CDR1 MNHNS, CDR2 SASEGT. CDR3 length: 15 amino acids. This CDR3 reads CASSGAGTGIDTQYF. In nucleotides, the CDR3 is TGTGCCAGCAGTGGAGCGGGGACAGGGATCGATACGCAGTATTTT.

This chain links TRBV6-6 with TRBJ1-2; D gene uncertain. CDR1 and CDR2 from the germline V gene are MNHNY and SVGAGI (reference sequence). This CDR3 has 12 amino acids. Trimming removed 6 bases from V and 5 bases from J, with 10 bases in between. In DNA, the CDR3 is TGTGCCAGCAGCCACGGGGATTATGGCTACACCTTC. It codes for CASSHGDYGYTF.

J is TRBJ2-1 and V is TRBV11-2, with D possibly TRBD2 on 6 matching bases. V lost 5 bases to trimming and J lost 6 bases, with 14 bases between them. The CDR3 has 14 residues. The germline CDR1 and CDR2 sequences are SGHAT and FQNNGV. Here the CDR3 reads CASSVSGKGNEQFF. CDR3 in DNA: TGTGCCAGCAGCGTTAGCGGAAAGGGCAATGAGCAGTTCTTC.

The J gene is TRBJ2-2, the V gene TRBV5-4; TRBD2 agrees at 8 bases. The CDR3 covers 15 residues. V lost 2 bases to trimming and J lost 0 bases; unmatched junction nucleotides: 0. CDR1 is SGHNT, CDR2 YYREEE, per germline (reference sequence). In DNA form, the CDR3 reads TGTGCCAGCAGCTTAGCGGGAGCGAACACCGGGGAGCTGTTTTTT. Its translation is CASSLAGANTGELFF.

The chain links TRBV4-1 to TRBJ1-4; 7 bases are shared with TRBD1. Germline V CDR1 and CDR2: MGHRA, YSYEKL. The CDR3 runs 15 residues. The J segment lost 6 bases and the V segment lost 3 bases, leaving 7 bases of the junction unmatched. CDR3 amino acids: CASSHPGQGDEKLFF. The DNA of the CDR3 is TGCGCCAGCAGCCACCCGGGGCAGGGGGATGAAAAACTGTTTTTT.

The chain combines TRBV10-3 with TRBJ2-1, with 11 bases lining up with TRBD2. The J segment lost 9 bases and the V segment lost 7 bases, leaving 11 bases of the junction unmatched. This CDR3 comprises 15 residues. The V gene's germline CDR1 is ENHRY and CDR2 SYGVKD. CDR3 region: CAIISGTSGSGEQFF. CDR3 in DNA: TGTGCCATCATCTCCGGGACTAGCGGATCTGGTGAGCAGTTCTTC.

V is TRBV27 and J is TRBJ2-1, with D perhaps assigned TRBD1 or TRBD2 (5 bases each). Germline CDR1 is MNHEY and CDR2 is SMNVEV (reference sequence). The CDR3 covers 15 residues. The ends were cut back, 6 bases at V and 0 bases at J, with 12 bases in the middle. CDR3 nucleotides: TGTGCCAGCAGCCTCAGGGACCCCTCCTACAATGAGCAGTTCTTC. The encoded protein is CASSLRDPSYNEQFF.

The J gene is TRBJ2-7, the V gene TRBV5-1; D may be TRBD1 (6 bases). CDR3 size: 14 residues. Trimming removed 2 bases from V and 5 bases from J, with 14 bases in between. Germline V gives CDR1 SGHRS, CDR2 YFSETQ. The DNA for the CDR3 is TGCGCCAGCAGCTTTACAGGGAACCCCCACGAGCAGTACTTC. Its protein product is CASSFTGNPHEQYF.

The genes are TRBV27 and TRBJ2-7; TRBD2 agrees at 8 bases. CDR1 is MNHEY and CDR2 is SMNVEV in the germline V gene (reference sequence). The junction had 2 bases not matched to a gene; V was cut back by 2 bases and J by 2 bases. This CDR3 is 14 amino acids long. DNA of the CDR3: TGTGCCAGCAGTTTAAGCGGGAGTCCCTACGAGCAGTACTTC. Translation gives CASSLSGSPYEQYF.

The CDR3 DNA reads as TGTGCCAGTAGTATGGGTGCCGGACACTCGAACACTGAAGCTTTCTTT. This codes for CASSMGAGHSNTEAFF. The rearrangement links TRBV19 to TRBJ1-1, with TRBD1 as a possible D gene (5 bases). The CDR3 extends over 16 amino acids. V dropped 3 bases and J dropped 1 base, with 15 bases sitting between them. Germline V gene lookup returns CDR1 LNHDA and CDR2 SQIVND (reference sequence).

V is TRBV4-2 and J is TRBJ2-5; weak D call: TRBD2 (6 bases). Germline CDR1 is LGHNA and CDR2 is YNFKEQ. V lost 0 bases, J lost 5 bases, and 25 bases lay in between. The CDR3 totals 19 residues. This CDR3 reads CASSQDLITARRGWETQYF. For the CDR3, the DNA is TGTGCCAGCAGCCAAGATCTTATAACGGCTCGCCGGGGGTGGGAGACCCAGTACTTC.

This chain connects TRBV18 to TRBJ1-1; a possible D gene is TRBD1 (5 bases). The CDR3 is 14 amino acids. The germline V gene has CDR1 KGHSH and CDR2 LQKENI. Trimming removed 1 base from V and 1 base from J, with 7 bases in between. The CDR3 loop reads CASSPQGSNTEAFF. CDR3 in DNA: TGTGCCAGCTCACCACAGGGGTCGAACACTGAAGCTTTCTTT.

V usage is TRBV27 and J usage is TRBJ2-3; unclear D gene. The CDR3 is made up of 13 amino acids. Germline V gene sequence: CDR1 MNHEY, CDR2 SMNVEV (reference sequence). The V end was cut by 5 bases, the J end by 0 bases, with 6 bases between. DNA of the CDR3: TGTGCCAGCAGTAGAGGTAGCACAGATACGCAGTATTTT. It encodes CASSRGSTDTQYF.

This clone was detected only a few times. The chain is built from TRBV5-1 and TRBJ1-2; 7 nucleotides align to TRBD1. This CDR3 spans 14 amino acids. V lost 3 bases and J lost 4; bases outside the gene matches: 6. Germline V gene sequence: CDR1 SGHRS, CDR2 YFSETQ. The CDR3 region is CASSSADRSYGYTF. The CDR3 DNA reads TGCGCCAGCAGCTCTGCGGACAGGAGCTATGGCTACACCTTC.

This rearrangement joins TRBV27 to TRBJ1-2, with D perhaps TRBD1 (5 bases). The CDR3 totals 14 residues. Trimming took off 6 bases at V and 0 bases at J, with 11 bases between the two ends. In germline, CDR1 is MNHEY, CDR2 SMNVEV (reference sequence). The CDR3: CASSGGAPNYGYTF. DNA for the CDR3: TGTGCCAGCAGCGGCGGGGCCCCTAACTATGGCTACACCTTC.

The chain uses TRBV30 and TRBJ2-1, with TRBD2 matching over 8 bases. The ends lost 3 bases at V and 2 bases at J; junction bases unmatched: 3. This CDR3 comprises 14 residues. Germline CDR1 GTSNPN, CDR2 SVGIG (reference sequence). The CDR3 here is CAWRREGPYNEQFF. The DNA for the CDR3 is TGTGCCTGGAGACGGGAGGGCCCCTACAATGAGCAGTTCTTC. The variable domain in full, with the rest retrieved from reference TRBV30 and TRBJ2-1, is SQTIHQWPATLVQPVGSPLSLECTVEGTSNPNLYWYRQAAGRGLQLLFYSVGIGQISSEVPQNLSASRPQDRQFILSSKKLLLSDSGFYLCAWRREGPYNEQFFGPGTRLTVL.

The chain recombines TRBV7-2 with TRBJ2-5; the D gene is possibly TRBD2 (5 bases). Trimming stripped 0 bases from V and 3 bases from J, with 11 bases between. Per germline, CDR1 SGHTA and CDR2 FQGNSA. The CDR3 is made up of 15 amino acids. The CDR3 DNA reads as TGTGCCAGCAGCTTAGCGGGGAGTAGTAAAGAGACCCAGTACTTC. Its protein product is CASSLAGSSKETQYF.

This chain uses TRBV5-1 with TRBJ2-5; the D gene is possibly TRBD1 (6 bases). Deletions cut 2 bases from V and 5 bases from J, with 16 bases between. This CDR3 is built from 15 residues. Looked up from germline, CDR1 is SGHRS and CDR2 is YFSETQ. CDR3 in DNA: TGCGCCAGCAGCTTAACAGGGTTGGGTCCGGAGACCCAGTACTTC. It specifies CASSLTGLGPETQYF.

The chain joins TRBV19 to TRBJ2-7, with D perhaps given as TRBD1 or TRBD2 (5 bases each). Between the trimmed V and J ends, which lost 4 bases and 8 bases, there was a span of 21 bases. There are 15 residues in the CDR3. The germline V gene encodes CDR1 LNHDA and CDR2 SQIVND (reference sequence). In DNA, the CDR3 is TGTGCCAGTAGTAGGGGGATGGGCGTCGGGACGAAGCAGTACTTC. Amino acid sequence: CASSRGMGVGTKQYF.

The chain couples TRBV30 to TRBJ2-7; D is possibly TRBD2 (6 bases). Germline values: CDR1 GTSNPN, CDR2 SVGIG (reference sequence). This CDR3 has 13 amino acids. V was cut by 2 bases and J by 3 bases, with 11 bases left in between. This CDR3 reads CAWSSGVLYEQYF. The CDR3 bases are TGTGCCTGGAGTTCGGGAGTCCTCTACGAGCAGTACTTC.

The chain employs TRBV6-5 and TRBJ1-3; possibly TRBD1 for D (5 bases). V shed 10 bases and J shed 4 bases, with 14 bases lying between them. The V gene's germline CDR1 is MNHEY and CDR2 SVGAGI. The CDR3 contains 13 residues. The CDR3 spells CATRSGGGNTIYF. The CDR3 region has the DNA TGTGCCACCCGTTCGGGGGGAGGAAACACCATATATTTT.

This rearrangement joins TRBV18 to TRBJ2-7, with D uncertain. The V gene lost 2 bases and the J gene lost 3 bases, with 11 bases spanning the gap. CDR1 is KGHSH, CDR2 LQKENI, per germline. This CDR3 contains 14 residues. CDR3 DNA: TGTGCCAGCTCACCAGGCGAATTGATCTACGAGCAGTACTTC. Residues: CASSPGELIYEQYF. The full variable domain, its missing parts supplied by reference TRBV18 and TRBJ2-7, is NAGVMQNPRHLVRRRGQEARLRCSPMKGHSHVYWYRQLPEEGLKFMVYLQKENIIDESGMPKERFSAEFPKEGPSILRIQQVVRGDSAAYFCASSPGELIYEQYFGPGTRLTVT.

J is TRBJ2-3 and V is TRBV5-5; possibly TRBD2 for D (5 bases). Per the germline V gene, CDR1 is SGHKS and CDR2 is YYEKEE (reference sequence). This CDR3 has 16 amino acids. V was clipped by 5 bases and J by 2 bases, with 18 bases between them. The CDR3, as DNA: TGTGCCAGCAGTTGGAGAGGGTCTACTAACACAGATACGCAGTATTTT. This sequence encodes CASSWRGSTNTDTQYF.

In this sample, this clone turned up once. The chain couples TRBV2 to TRBJ1-1, with D unresolved. Trimming took 6 bases from V and 1 from J, leaving 9 bases between them. The CDR3 totals 13 residues. Germline V gene lookup returns CDR1 SNHLY and CDR2 FYNNEI. CDR3 sequence: CASSRRENTEAFF. The DNA for the CDR3 is TGTGCCAGCAGCAGAAGGGAGAACACTGAAGCTTTCTTT.

For the CDR3, the DNA is TGCGCCAGCAGCCACCGGGACGGCCGAGTGGTCCAGTACTTC. Protein product: CASSHRDGRVVQYF. This sequence joins TRBV5-1 and TRBJ2-5; D possibly uses TRBD1 or TRBD2 (5 bases each). Looked up from germline, CDR1 is SGHRS and CDR2 is YFSETQ. V was trimmed by 4 bases and J by 10 bases, leaving 20 bases between them. The CDR3 sequence is 14 residues long.

The chain links TRBV27 to TRBJ1-6; 8 bases are shared with TRBD1. The trim removed 8 bases at V and 10 bases at J, leaving 13 bases unmatched. This CDR3 comprises 15 residues. Germline V gene sequence: CDR1 MNHEY, CDR2 SMNVEV (reference sequence). CDR3 sequence: CASSPGRGLGSPLHF. The CDR3 DNA follows: TGTGCCAGCTCCCCAGGCAGGGGGCTCGGATCACCCCTCCACTTT.

The V gene is TRBV29-1, the J gene TRBJ2-5; 7 bases map to TRBD2. V shed 7 bases and J 2 bases; nucleotides not matched to a gene: 7. The CDR3 sequence is 13 residues long. Germline loops: CDR1 SQVTM, CDR2 ANQGSEA. The CDR3 bases are TGCAGCGCTGGAGCGGGAAGTCAAGAGACCCAGTACTTC. Translated: CSAGAGSQETQYF.

The V gene is TRBV10-3, the J gene TRBJ2-6; D tentatively reads TRBD1 or TRBD2 (5 bases each). CDR1 and CDR2 (germline): ENHRY, SYGVKD. CDR3 length: 17 amino acids. V was clipped by 8 bases and J by 0 bases, with 17 bases between them. This chain's CDR3 is CAIPGPVRASGANVLTF. CDR3 in DNA: TGTGCCATCCCGGGGCCTGTTAGGGCCTCTGGGGCCAACGTCCTGACTTTC.

The chain combines TRBV5-5 with TRBJ2-7, with TRBD2 identical over 9 bases. Germline V CDR1 and CDR2: SGHKS, YYEKEE (reference sequence). This CDR3 spans 14 amino acids. V shed 2 bases and J 0 bases; nucleotides not matched to a gene: 0. The CDR3 reads CASSLAGGSYEQYF. The DNA for the CDR3 is TGTGCCAGCAGCTTAGCGGGAGGCTCCTACGAGCAGTACTTC.